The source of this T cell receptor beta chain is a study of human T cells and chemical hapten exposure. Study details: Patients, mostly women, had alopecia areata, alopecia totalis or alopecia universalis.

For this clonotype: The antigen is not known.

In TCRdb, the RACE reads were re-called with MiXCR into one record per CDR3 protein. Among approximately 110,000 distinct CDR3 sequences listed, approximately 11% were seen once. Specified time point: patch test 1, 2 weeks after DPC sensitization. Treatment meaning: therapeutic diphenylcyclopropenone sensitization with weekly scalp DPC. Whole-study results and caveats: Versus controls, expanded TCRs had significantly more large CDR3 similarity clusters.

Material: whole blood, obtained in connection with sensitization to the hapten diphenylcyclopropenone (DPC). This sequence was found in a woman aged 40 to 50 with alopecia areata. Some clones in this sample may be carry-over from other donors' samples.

For the CDR3, the DNA is TGTGCCAGCAGTCCTTCAGGGAGGGCATACGAGCAGTACTTC. It is translated as CASSPSGRAYEQYF. V gene TRBV6-5 combines with J gene TRBJ2-7; 7 positions match TRBD2. Germline V gene data show CDR1 as MNHEY and CDR2 as SVGAGI. The length of the CDR3 is 14 residues. The ends lost 5 bases at V and 4 bases at J; junction bases unmatched: 8.